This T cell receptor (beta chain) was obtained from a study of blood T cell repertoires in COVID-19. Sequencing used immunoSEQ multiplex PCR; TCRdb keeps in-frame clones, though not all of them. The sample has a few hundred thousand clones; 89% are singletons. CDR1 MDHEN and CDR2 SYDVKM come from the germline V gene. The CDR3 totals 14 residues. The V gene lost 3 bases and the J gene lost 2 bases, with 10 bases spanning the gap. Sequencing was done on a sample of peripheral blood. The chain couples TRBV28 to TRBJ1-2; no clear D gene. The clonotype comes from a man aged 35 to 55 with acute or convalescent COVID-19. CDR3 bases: TGTGCCAGCAGTTTCTGGAGAGCGAACTATGGCTACACCTTC. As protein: CASSFWRANYGYTF.